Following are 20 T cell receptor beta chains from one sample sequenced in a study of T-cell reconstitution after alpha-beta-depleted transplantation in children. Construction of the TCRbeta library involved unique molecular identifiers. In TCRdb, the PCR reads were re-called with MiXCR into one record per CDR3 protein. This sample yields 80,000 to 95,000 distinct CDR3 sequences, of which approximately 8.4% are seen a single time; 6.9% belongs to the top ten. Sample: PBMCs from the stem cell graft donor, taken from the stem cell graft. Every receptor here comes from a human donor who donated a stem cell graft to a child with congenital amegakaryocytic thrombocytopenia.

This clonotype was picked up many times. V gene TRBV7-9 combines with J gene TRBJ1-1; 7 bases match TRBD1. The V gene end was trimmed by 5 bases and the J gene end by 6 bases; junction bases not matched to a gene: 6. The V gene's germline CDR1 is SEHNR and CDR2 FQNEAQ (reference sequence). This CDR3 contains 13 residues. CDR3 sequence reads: CASSHDRDPEAFF. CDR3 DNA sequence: TGTGCCAGCAGCCATGACAGGGACCCTGAAGCTTTCTTT.

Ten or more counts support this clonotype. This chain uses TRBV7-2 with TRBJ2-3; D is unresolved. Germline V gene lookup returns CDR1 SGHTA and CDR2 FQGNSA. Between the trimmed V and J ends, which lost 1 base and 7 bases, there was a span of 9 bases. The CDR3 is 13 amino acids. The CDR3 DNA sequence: TGTGCCAGCAGCTTAGGGGCCTCGAATACGCAGTATTTT. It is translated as CASSLGASNTQYF.

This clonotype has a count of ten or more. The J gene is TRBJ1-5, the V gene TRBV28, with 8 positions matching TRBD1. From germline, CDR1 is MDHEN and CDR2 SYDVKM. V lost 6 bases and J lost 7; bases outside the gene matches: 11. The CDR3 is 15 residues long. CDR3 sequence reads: CASSDGQGKRQPQHF. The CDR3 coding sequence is TGTGCCAGCAGCGACGGACAGGGAAAGCGACAGCCCCAGCATTTT.

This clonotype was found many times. CDR3 bases: TGTGCCAGCAGCCAATCGGCAGATACGCAGTATTTT. The encoded protein is CASSQSADTQYF. The gene calls are TRBV16 and TRBJ2-3; D remains unclear. The germline V gene encodes CDR1 KGHSY and CDR2 FQNENV. CDR3 length: 12 amino acids. The V and J ends lost 0 bases and 4 bases respectively, with 2 bases between them.

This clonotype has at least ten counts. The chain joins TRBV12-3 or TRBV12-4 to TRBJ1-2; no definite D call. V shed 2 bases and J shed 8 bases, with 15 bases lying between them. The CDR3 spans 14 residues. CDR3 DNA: TGTGCCAGCAGTTTACGGGGTAGCTCTGAAGGCTACACCTTC. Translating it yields CASSLRGSSEGYTF.

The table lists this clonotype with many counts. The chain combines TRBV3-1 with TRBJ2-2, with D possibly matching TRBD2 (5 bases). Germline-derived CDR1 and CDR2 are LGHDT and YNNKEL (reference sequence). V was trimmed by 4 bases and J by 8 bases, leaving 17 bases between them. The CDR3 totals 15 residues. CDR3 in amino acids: CASSPLRVPLGELFF. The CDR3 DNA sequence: TGTGCCAGCAGCCCCTTGCGGGTCCCCCTGGGGGAGCTGTTTTTT.

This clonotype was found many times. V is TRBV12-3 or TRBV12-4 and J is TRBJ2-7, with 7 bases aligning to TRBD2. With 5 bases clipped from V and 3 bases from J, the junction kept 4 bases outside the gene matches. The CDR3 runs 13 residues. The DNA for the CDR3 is TGTGCCAGCAGTCAGACTAGCTTCTACGAGCAGTACTTC. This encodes CASSQTSFYEQYF.

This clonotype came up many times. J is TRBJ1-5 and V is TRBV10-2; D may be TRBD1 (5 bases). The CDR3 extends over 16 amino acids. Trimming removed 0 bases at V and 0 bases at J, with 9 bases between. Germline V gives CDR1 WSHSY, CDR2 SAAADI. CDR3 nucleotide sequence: TGCGCCAGCAGTGAGTCGCCAGGGAATAGCAATCAGCCCCAGCATTTT. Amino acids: CASSESPGNSNQPQHF.

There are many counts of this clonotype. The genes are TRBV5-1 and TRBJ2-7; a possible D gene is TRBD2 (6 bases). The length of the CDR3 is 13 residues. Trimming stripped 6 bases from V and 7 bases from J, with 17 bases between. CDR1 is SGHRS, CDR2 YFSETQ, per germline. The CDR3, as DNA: TGCGCCAGCACTTACGGGGGTGCCGGGGAGCAGTACTTC. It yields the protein CASTYGGAGEQYF.

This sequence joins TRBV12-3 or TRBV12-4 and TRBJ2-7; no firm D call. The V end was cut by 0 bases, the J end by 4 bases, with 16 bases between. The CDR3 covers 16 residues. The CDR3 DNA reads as TGTGCCAGCAGTTTAGCGCTATTCAGGAAAGGTTACGAGCAGTACTTC. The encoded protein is CASSLALFRKGYEQYF.

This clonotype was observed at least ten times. The CDR3: CASSKDQDTQYF. The DNA for the CDR3 is TGCGCCAGCAGCAAGGACCAAGATACGCAGTATTTT. The chain carries TRBV5-1 and TRBJ2-3; D is undetermined. V was shortened by 4 bases and J by 5 bases, with 8 bases between the two germline ends. CDR3 length: 12 residues. Germline CDR1 reads SGHRS; CDR2 reads YFSETQ.

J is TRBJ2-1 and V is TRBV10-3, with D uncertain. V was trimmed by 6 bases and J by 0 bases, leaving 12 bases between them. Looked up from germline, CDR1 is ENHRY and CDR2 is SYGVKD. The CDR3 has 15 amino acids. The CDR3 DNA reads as TGTGCCATCAGCGCCGGGCTCCTCTCCTACAATGAGCAGTTCTTC. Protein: CAISAGLLSYNEQFF.

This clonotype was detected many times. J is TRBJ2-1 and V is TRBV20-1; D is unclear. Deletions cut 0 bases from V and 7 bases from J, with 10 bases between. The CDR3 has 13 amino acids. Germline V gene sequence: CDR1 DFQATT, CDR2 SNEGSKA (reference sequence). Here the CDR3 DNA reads TGCAGTGCTAGAGATCCCTCGCCTAATGAGCAGTTCTTC. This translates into CSARDPSPNEQFF.

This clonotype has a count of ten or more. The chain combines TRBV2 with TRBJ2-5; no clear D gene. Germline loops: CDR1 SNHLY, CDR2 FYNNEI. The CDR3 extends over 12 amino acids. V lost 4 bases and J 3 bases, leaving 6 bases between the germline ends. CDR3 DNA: TGTGCCAGCAGTGTTGTCAAAGAGACCCAGTACTTC. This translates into CASSVVKETQYF.

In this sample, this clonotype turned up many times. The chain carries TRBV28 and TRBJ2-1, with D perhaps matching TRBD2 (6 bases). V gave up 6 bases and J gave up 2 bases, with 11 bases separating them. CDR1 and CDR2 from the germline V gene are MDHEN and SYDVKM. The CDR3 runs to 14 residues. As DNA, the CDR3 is TGTGCCAGCAGAGCTAGCGACCCCTACAATGAGCAGTTCTTC. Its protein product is CASRASDPYNEQFF.

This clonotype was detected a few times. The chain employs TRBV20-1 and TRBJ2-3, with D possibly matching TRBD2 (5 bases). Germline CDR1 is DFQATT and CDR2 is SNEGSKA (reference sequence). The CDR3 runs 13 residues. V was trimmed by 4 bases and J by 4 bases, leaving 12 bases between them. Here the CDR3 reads CSAIGNGADTQYF. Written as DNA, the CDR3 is TGCAGTGCTATCGGGAATGGGGCAGATACGCAGTATTTT.

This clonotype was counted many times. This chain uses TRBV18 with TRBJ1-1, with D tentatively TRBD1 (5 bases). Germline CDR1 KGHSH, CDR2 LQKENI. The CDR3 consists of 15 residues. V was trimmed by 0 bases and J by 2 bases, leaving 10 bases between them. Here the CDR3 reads CASSPPVGGNTEAFF. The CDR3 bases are TGTGCCAGCTCACCACCGGTCGGGGGAAACACTGAAGCTTTCTTT.

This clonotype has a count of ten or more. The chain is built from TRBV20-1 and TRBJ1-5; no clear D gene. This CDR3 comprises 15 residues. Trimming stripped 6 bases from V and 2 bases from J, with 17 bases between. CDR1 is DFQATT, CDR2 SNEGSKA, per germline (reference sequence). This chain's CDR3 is CSAPPTSGGNQPQHF. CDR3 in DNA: TGCAGTGCCCCGCCTACCTCGGGAGGCAATCAGCCCCAGCATTTT.

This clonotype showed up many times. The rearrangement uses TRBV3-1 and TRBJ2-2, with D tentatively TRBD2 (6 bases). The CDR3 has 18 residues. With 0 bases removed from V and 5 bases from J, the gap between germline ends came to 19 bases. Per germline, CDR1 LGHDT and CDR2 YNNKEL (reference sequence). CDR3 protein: CASSQEYIRAGGTGELFF. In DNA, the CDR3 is TGTGCCAGCAGCCAAGAGTATATCCGGGCCGGGGGAACCGGGGAGCTGTTTTTT.

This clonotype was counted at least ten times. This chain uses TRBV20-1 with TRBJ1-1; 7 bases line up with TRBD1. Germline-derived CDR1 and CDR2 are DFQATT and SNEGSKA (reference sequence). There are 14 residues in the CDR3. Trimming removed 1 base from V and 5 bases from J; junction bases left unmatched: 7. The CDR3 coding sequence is TGCAGTGCTAGAGGTGGGGCAGGGGGGACTGAAGCTTTCTTT. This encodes CSARGGAGGTEAFF.